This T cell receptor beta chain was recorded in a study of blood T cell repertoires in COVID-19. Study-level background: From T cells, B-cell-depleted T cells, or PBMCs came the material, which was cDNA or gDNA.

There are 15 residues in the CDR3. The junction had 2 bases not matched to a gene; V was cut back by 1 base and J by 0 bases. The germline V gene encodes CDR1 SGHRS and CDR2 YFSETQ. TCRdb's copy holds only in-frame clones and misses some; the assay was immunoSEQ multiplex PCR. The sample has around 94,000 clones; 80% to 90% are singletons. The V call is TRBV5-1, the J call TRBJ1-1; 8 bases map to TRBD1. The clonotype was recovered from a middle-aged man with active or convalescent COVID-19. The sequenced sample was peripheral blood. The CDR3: CASSLSGQVNTEAFF. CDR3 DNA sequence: TGCGCCAGCAGCTTGTCGGGACAGGTGAACACTGAAGCTTTCTTT.